This TCR beta chain was found in a study of cytomegalovirus exposure and HLA in healthy donors. A word on this clone: Its cognate antigen is unknown.

Amplification used 60 Vbeta primers and 13 Jbeta primers. Using immunoSEQ multiplex PCR, the repertoire was profiled, and TCRdb retains in-frame clones only, with some absent. In the table there are about 170,000 clones, around 80% of which are singletons. The CDR3 loop spans 14 amino acids. The ends were cut back, 6 bases at V and 0 bases at J, with 6 bases in the middle. Per the germline V gene, CDR1 is SEHNR and CDR2 is FQNEAQ (reference sequence). Donors were ostensibly healthy at sampling, although undocumented immune exposures were probable. Broader study findings: For presence/absence analyses, sequencing depth was assumed to be roughly uniform across donors. Common viral pathogens seemed to be connected with several of the most significant clusters, according to a later analysis. An Asian-associated ancestry cluster reportedly showed fewer N-insertions than the roughly 670-donor mean in a later analysis.

The sequenced material came from PBMCs. This clonotype originated in a woman in her forties or fifties in good health and CMV-seropositive. V is TRBV7-9 and J is TRBJ2-6; D is possibly TRBD1 (6 bases). The CDR3 DNA is TGTGCCAGCAGGGGGGCCTCTGGGGCCAACGTCCTGACTTTC. Encoded protein: CASRGASGANVLTF.